The rows below give T cell receptor beta chains drawn from one sample of a study of CD8+ T cells in alopecia areata. Clones were read by immunoSEQ multiplex PCR, and TCRdb kept only the in-frame ones, dropping some. The table lists 150,000 to 200,000 clones, just under 60% of them singletons. Sequences were derived from CD4+ T cells sorted from blood, sampled at week 0. Source of these receptors: a human donor with alopecia areata. CDR3s include the opening cysteine and the closing phenylalanine or tryptophan. The order of the fields is V gene, J gene, D gene, clone size, CDR3 protein, CDR3 DNA. The D gene is left open where the match is weak. Rows may omit the clone size; those that give it use once, few, many or a size class.

V gene: TRBV29-1; J gene: TRBJ1-1; D gene: TRBD1; clone size: .; CDR3 protein: CSAGQGRHTEAFF; CDR3 DNA: TGCAGCGCCGGACAGGGAAGGCACACTGAAGCTTTCTTT
V gene: TRBV13; J gene: TRBJ2-7; D gene: .; clone size: .; CDR3 protein: CASSFRGLYEQYF; CDR3 DNA: TGTGCCAGCAGCTTCCGGGGCCTCTACGAGCAGTACTTC
V gene: TRBV2; J gene: TRBJ2-7; D gene: TRBD2; clone size: .; CDR3 protein: CASTLGLEVYEQYF; CDR3 DNA: TGTGCCAGCACCTTGGGACTAGAGGTCTACGAGCAGTACTTC
V gene: TRBV28; J gene: TRBJ2-7; D gene: .; clone size: .; CDR3 protein: CASSPRHYEQYF; CDR3 DNA: TGTGCCAGCAGCCCTAGACATTACGAGCAGTACTTC
V gene: TRBV6-5; J gene: TRBJ1-1; D gene: .; clone size: .; CDR3 protein: CASSKRGTEAFF; CDR3 DNA: TGTGCCAGCAGTAAGAGGGGCACTGAAGCTTTCTTT
V gene: TRBV6-5; J gene: TRBJ1-3; D gene: .; clone size: few; CDR3 protein: CASTRERSGNTIYF; CDR3 DNA: TGTGCCAGCACCAGGGAGCGCTCTGGAAACACCATATATTTT
V gene: TRBV4-1; J gene: TRBJ2-3; D gene: .; clone size: .; CDR3 protein: CASSQVSQDTQYF; CDR3 DNA: TGCGCCAGCAGCCAAGTCAGCCAAGATACGCAGTATTTT
V gene: TRBV30; J gene: TRBJ1-1; D gene: .; clone size: many; CDR3 protein: CAWTLNTEAFF; CDR3 DNA: TGTGCCTGGACCCTGAACACTGAAGCTTTCTTT
V gene: TRBV11-2; J gene: TRBJ2-1; D gene: .; clone size: .; CDR3 protein: CASSLDTRQFF; CDR3 DNA: TGTGCCAGCAGCTTAGACACAAGACAGTTCTTC
V gene: TRBV30; J gene: TRBJ1-2; D gene: .; clone size: few; CDR3 protein: CASGLLGGYGYTF; CDR3 DNA: TGTGCCTCGGGACTCCTGGGGGGGTATGGCTACACCTTC
V gene: TRBV30; J gene: TRBJ2-1; D gene: .; clone size: once; CDR3 protein: CAWSASTTPRSQFF; CDR3 DNA: TGTGCCTGGAGTGCCTCCACCACCCCCCGCTCGCAGTTCTTC
V gene: TRBV19; J gene: TRBJ2-5; D gene: TRBD2; clone size: .; CDR3 protein: CASSRAGGQETQYF; CDR3 DNA: TGTGCCAGTAGTCGCGCGGGGGGACAAGAGACCCAGTACTTC
V gene: TRBV29-1; J gene: TRBJ2-6; D gene: .; clone size: .; CDR3 protein: CSVKRVGANVLTF; CDR3 DNA: TGCAGCGTTAAAAGGGTTGGGGCCAACGTCCTGACTTTC
V gene: TRBV5-1; J gene: TRBJ1-6; D gene: .; clone size: once; CDR3 protein: CASSLDSPMASPLHF; CDR3 DNA: TGCGCCAGCAGCTTGGACAGCCCCATGGCTTCACCCCTCCACTTT
V gene: TRBV30; J gene: TRBJ2-2; D gene: .; clone size: .; CDR3 protein: CASGAGPNTGELFF; CDR3 DNA: TGTGCCTCGGGGGCGGGCCCGAACACCGGGGAGCTGTTTTTT
V gene: TRBV29-1; J gene: TRBJ1-1; D gene: .; clone size: .; CDR3 protein: CSVGRRATEAFF; CDR3 DNA: TGCAGCGTTGGTCGCAGGGCCACTGAAGCTTTCTTT
V gene: TRBV25-1; J gene: TRBJ1-2; D gene: .; clone size: few; CDR3 protein: CASSVGPSPLYGYTF; CDR3 DNA: TGTGCCAGCAGTGTCGGCCCTTCCCCTTTATATGGCTACACCTTC
V gene: TRBV25-1; J gene: TRBJ1-1; D gene: TRBD1; clone size: .; CDR3 protein: CASSESPGGSTEAFF; CDR3 DNA: TGTGCCAGCAGTGAATCCCCAGGGGGAAGCACTGAAGCTTTCTTT
V gene: TRBV29-1; J gene: TRBJ2-1; D gene: .; clone size: .; CDR3 protein: CSLGGANLEQFF; CDR3 DNA: TGCAGCCTGGGGGGTGCGAATCTGGAGCAGTTCTTC
V gene: TRBV29-1; J gene: TRBJ2-5; D gene: .; clone size: .; CDR3 protein: CSGGDRGETQYF; CDR3 DNA: TGCAGCGGAGGGGACCGAGGGGAGACCCAGTACTTC
V gene: TRBV15; J gene: TRBJ1-4; D gene: TRBD1; clone size: .; CDR3 protein: CATSRDRGRDEKLFF; CDR3 DNA: TGTGCCACCAGCAGAGATAGGGGGCGGGATGAAAAACTGTTTTTT
V gene: TRBV29-1; J gene: TRBJ1-1; D gene: .; clone size: many; CDR3 protein: CSVPGQFMNTEAFF; CDR3 DNA: TGCAGCGTCCCAGGACAGTTCATGAACACTGAAGCTTTCTTT
V gene: TRBV4-1; J gene: TRBJ2-4; D gene: .; clone size: once; CDR3 protein: CASSQDSQGNIQYF; CDR3 DNA: TGCGCCAGCAGCCAAGACAGCCAAGGAAACATTCAGTACTTC
V gene: TRBV27; J gene: TRBJ2-2; D gene: .; clone size: .; CDR3 protein: CASSLWEDGELFF; CDR3 DNA: TGTGCCAGCAGTTTATGGGAGGACGGGGAGCTGTTTTTT
V gene: TRBV30; J gene: TRBJ2-2; D gene: TRBD2; clone size: .; CDR3 protein: CAWTPGLARELFF; CDR3 DNA: TGTGCCTGGACCCCCGGACTAGCACGGGAGCTGTTTTTT
V gene: TRBV23-1; J gene: TRBJ2-3; D gene: TRBD2; clone size: few; CDR3 protein: CASGIAGATDTQYF; CDR3 DNA: TGCGCCAGCGGGATAGCGGGGGCAACAGATACGCAGTATTTT
V gene: TRBV5-1; J gene: TRBJ1-1; D gene: .; clone size: few; CDR3 protein: CASSLAVGNTEAFF; CDR3 DNA: TGCGCCAGCAGCTTGGCCGTGGGGAACACTGAAGCTTTCTTT
V gene: TRBV5-1; J gene: TRBJ1-1; D gene: .; clone size: .; CDR3 protein: CASSPGDYSTEAFF; CDR3 DNA: TGCGCCAGCAGCCCCGGAGATTACAGCACTGAAGCTTTCTTT
V gene: TRBV11-1; J gene: TRBJ2-7; D gene: .; clone size: .; CDR3 protein: CASSLDGRRGEYEQYF; CDR3 DNA: TGTGCCAGCAGCTTGGATGGGCGCAGGGGAGAATACGAGCAGTACTTC
V gene: TRBV4-1; J gene: TRBJ2-5; D gene: .; clone size: .; CDR3 protein: CASSQGQGTKTQYF; CDR3 DNA: TGCGCCAGCAGCCAAGGTCAGGGGACAAAGACCCAGTACTTC
V gene: TRBV7-9; J gene: TRBJ1-5; D gene: .; clone size: few; CDR3 protein: CASRPRGVGSNQPQHF; CDR3 DNA: TGTGCCAGCAGGCCCCGGGGAGTCGGGAGCAATCAGCCCCAGCATTTT
V gene: TRBV14; J gene: TRBJ1-2; D gene: .; clone size: .; CDR3 protein: CASSQFYGGLSGYTF; CDR3 DNA: TGTGCCAGCAGCCAATTCTACGGGGGGCTCTCTGGCTACACCTTC
V gene: TRBV7-9; J gene: TRBJ1-2; D gene: .; clone size: .; CDR3 protein: CASSLPENYGYTF; CDR3 DNA: TGTGCCAGCAGCTTACCAGAGAACTATGGCTACACCTTC
V gene: TRBV10-3; J gene: TRBJ2-5; D gene: .; clone size: .; CDR3 protein: CAISESDPSETQYF; CDR3 DNA: TGTGCCATCAGTGAGTCGGACCCATCAGAGACCCAGTACTTC
V gene: TRBV25-1; J gene: TRBJ1-1; D gene: TRBD1; clone size: .; CDR3 protein: CASSPHWDRGTEAFF; CDR3 DNA: TGTGCCAGCAGTCCCCATTGGGACAGGGGAACTGAAGCTTTCTTT